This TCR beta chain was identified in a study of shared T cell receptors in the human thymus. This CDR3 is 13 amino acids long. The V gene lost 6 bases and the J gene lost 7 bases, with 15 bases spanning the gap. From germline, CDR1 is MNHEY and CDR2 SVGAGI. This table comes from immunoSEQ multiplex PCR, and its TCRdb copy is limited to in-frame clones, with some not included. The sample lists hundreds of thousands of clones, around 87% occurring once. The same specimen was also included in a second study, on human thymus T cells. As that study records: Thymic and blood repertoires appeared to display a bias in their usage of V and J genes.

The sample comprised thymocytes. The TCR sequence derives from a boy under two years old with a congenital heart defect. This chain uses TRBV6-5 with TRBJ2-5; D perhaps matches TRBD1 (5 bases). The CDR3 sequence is CASRQGPQGTQYF. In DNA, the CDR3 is TGTGCCAGCAGACAAGGACCCCAGGGGACCCAGTACTTC.